Listed below are T cell receptor beta chains from one sample, sequenced in a study of T-cell reconstitution after alpha-beta-depleted transplantation in children. TCRdb recomputed calls from the PCR reads with MiXCR, one row per CDR3 protein. Of 280,000 or so distinct CDR3 sequences in the sample, around 10% were seen once. The starting material was peripheral blood, obtained 180 days after TCRalphabeta/CD19-depleted stem cell transplant. The receptors were sampled from a male patient between 2 and 10 years old who had a stem cell transplant for chronic granulomatous disease, so the T cells may come from the graft donor. Each CDR3 is given with its conserved first and last residue. The D gene is left open where the match is weak. Some rows mark clone size as missing; the rest say once, few, many or name a class of expanded clone.

TRBD2	many	TRBV7-4	11	TRBJ2-4	TGTGCCAGCAGCTTGGCGGGGAGGGAGTACTTC	CASSLAGREYF
.	many	TRBV15	15	TRBJ1-2	TGTGCCACCAGCCCACCTGGTCCCCTTGTCGTGTACTACACCTTC	CATSPPGPLVVYYTF
.	many	TRBV3-1	15	TRBJ2-1	TGTGCCAGCAGCCGAGACCGGGACCCCAACAATGAGCAGTTCTTC	CASSRDRDPNNEQFF
.	many	TRBV12-3/TRBV12-4	13	TRBJ2-7	TGTGCCAGCAGACCGGGGACTTCAGGCGAGCAGTACTTC	CASRPGTSGEQYF
.	many	TRBV2	15	TRBJ2-1	TGTGCCAGCAGTGAAGCGCCGAGCTCCTACAATGAGCAGTTCTTC	CASSEAPSSYNEQFF
.	many	TRBV20-1	15	TRBJ1-5	TGCAGTGCCAGTGGGGGGGTCTATAGCAATCAGCCCCAGCATTTT	CSASGGVYSNQPQHF
TRBD2	many	TRBV20-1	15	TRBJ2-7	TGCAGTGCTAGAGTTGGTATAGCGGGTTCCTACGAGCAGTACTTC	CSARVGIAGSYEQYF
TRBD1	.	TRBV6-6	13	TRBJ1-4	TGTGCCAGCAGTGCCGGGACAGGGGAAAAACTGTTTTTT	CASSAGTGEKLFF
.	many	TRBV12-3/TRBV12-4	15	TRBJ2-5	TGTGCCAGCAGTTTCCGCGGCGGGGATCAAGAGACCCAGTACTTC	CASSFRGGDQETQYF
.	many	TRBV7-7	15	TRBJ2-7	TGTGCCAGCAGCCCCAATCAGGGTGCGGCCTACGAGCAGTACTTC	CASSPNQGAAYEQYF
.	many	TRBV11-3	17	TRBJ2-1	TGTGCCAGCAGCTTAGGGCGGGATCAAAAGAGCCCCAATGAGCAGTTCTTC	CASSLGRDQKSPNEQFF
TRBD2	.	TRBV19	13	TRBJ2-1	TGTGCCAGTAGTATGTTGGGACTAAGTGAGCAGTTCTTC	CASSMLGLSEQFF
TRBD1	many	TRBV6-5	14	TRBJ1-1	TGTGCCAGCAGAACTGGGACAGAGAACACTGAAGCTTTCTTT	CASRTGTENTEAFF
.	many	TRBV27	13	TRBJ2-5	TGTGCCAGCAGTCGCGCGCACCAAGAGACCCAGTACTTC	CASSRAHQETQYF
.	many	TRBV6-1	16	TRBJ1-1	TGTGCCAGCAGTGAAGCGTTTAGGGGCTGGAACACTGAAGCTTTCTTT	CASSEAFRGWNTEAFF
TRBD1	many	TRBV5-1	16	TRBJ2-4	TGCGCCAGCAGCTCCGGGACAGCAGGCGCCAAAAACATTCAGTACTTC	CASSSGTAGAKNIQYF
.	many	TRBV15	15	TRBJ2-6	TGTGCCACCAGCAGAGATTACTCTGGGGCCAACGTCCTGACTTTC	CATSRDYSGANVLTF
.	many	TRBV15	13	TRBJ2-5	TGTGCCACCAGCAGAGGACGTATTGAGACCCAGTACTTC	CATSRGRIETQYF
TRBD1	many	TRBV5-1	15	TRBJ2-3	TGCGCCAGCAGCTTGGGAGACAGGGTCGGTGATACGCAGTATTTT	CASSLGDRVGDTQYF
.	few	TRBV5-1	17	TRBJ2-7	TGCGCCAGCACCGAAACAGGGACCGGGACTGTTTCCTACGAGCAGTACTTC	CASTETGTGTVSYEQYF
.	few	TRBV5-1	13	TRBJ1-2	TGCGCCAGCAGCTTCAGTGGGGGACCTGGCGACACCTTC	CASSFSGGPGDTF
.	many	TRBV12-3/TRBV12-4	14	TRBJ2-2	TGTGCCAGCAGTTTAAGGAAGAACACCGGGGAGCTGTTTTTT	CASSLRKNTGELFF
.	many	TRBV27	15	TRBJ2-3	TGTGCCAGCAGTCCGATCAATCCCGCTGGGTATACGCAGTATTTT	CASSPINPAGYTQYF
.	many	TRBV28	15	TRBJ2-1	TGTGCCAGCAGTTTAAGCGGGTACTCCTACAATGAGCAGTTCTTC	CASSLSGYSYNEQFF
.	many	TRBV20-1	12	TRBJ2-4	TGCAGTGCCGCCGACCCGCTCCACATTCAGTACTTC	CSAADPLHIQYF
TRBD2	once	TRBV5-1	14	TRBJ2-5	TGCGCCAGCAGCTTGGACGTCAGCGGGGGGACCCTGTACTTC	CASSLDVSGGTLYF
.	many	TRBV28	13	TRBJ2-7	TGTGCCAGCTCCCGGGACACCCCCTACGAGCAGTACTTC	CASSRDTPYEQYF
TRBD2	many	TRBV5-1	16	TRBJ2-1	TGCGCCAGCAGCCCAGGACTAGCGGGAGGGCAGGATGAGCAGTTCTTC	CASSPGLAGGQDEQFF
TRBD2	many	TRBV11-2	15	TRBJ2-2	TGTGCCAGCAGCCGGCGGGGGGAGGGGGCCGGGGAGCTGTTTTTT	CASSRRGEGAGELFF
.	many	TRBV5-1	15	TRBJ2-1	TGCGCCAGCAGCCCTACCCCGAGTGACTACAATGAGCAGTTCTTC	CASSPTPSDYNEQFF
TRBD2	many	TRBV10-3	18	TRBJ2-2	TGTGCCATCAGTGATCTGGGACTAGCAGTGTTTAACACCGGGGAGCTGTTTTTT	CAISDLGLAVFNTGELFF
.	many	TRBV4-1	14	TRBJ2-7	TGCGCCAGCAGCCAACATACTGGACGGGCCGAGCAGTACTTC	CASSQHTGRAEQYF
.	many	TRBV5-1	12	TRBJ2-5	TGCGCCAGCAGCTTTGGCCCAGAGACCCAGTACTTC	CASSFGPETQYF
TRBD1	many	TRBV7-2	14	TRBJ2-5	TGTGCCAGCAGACCATGGGACAGCCAAGAGACCCAGTACTTC	CASRPWDSQETQYF
.	many	TRBV12-3/TRBV12-4	13	TRBJ2-5	TGTGCCAGCAGTTTAGACTATCGGGAGACCCAGTACTTC	CASSLDYRETQYF
.	many	TRBV29-1	14	TRBJ1-1	TGCAGCGCGCGGACCCGGGGGGACGCCACTGAAGCTTTCTTT	CSARTRGDATEAFF
.	many	TRBV29-1	10	TRBJ1-1	TGCAGTGGCTTGAACACTGAAGCTTTCTTT	CSGLNTEAFF
TRBD2	many	TRBV5-6	17	TRBJ2-1	TGTGCCAGCAGCTTGGCCAACGGACTAGCGGGTCGAGGAGAGCAGTTCTTC	CASSLANGLAGRGEQFF
TRBD2	few	TRBV3-1	17	TRBJ2-1	TGTGCCTGCTGCCAAGACCCGAGCAGCGGGACCTACAATGAGCAGTTCTTC	CACCQDPSSGTYNEQFF
.	few	TRBV24-1	15	TRBJ2-2	TGTGCCACCAGTGATTTGGGGCAGTACACCGGGGAGCTGTTTTTT	CATSDLGQYTGELFF
.	few	TRBV4-3	13	TRBJ2-2	TGCGCCAGCAGCCACCCGAGAGGGGGGGAGCTGTTTTTT	CASSHPRGGELFF
TRBD1	many	TRBV5-5	15	TRBJ2-7	TGTGCCAGCAGCTTGTCGGGGACAGGGTTCTACGAGCAGTACTTC	CASSLSGTGFYEQYF
TRBD2	many	TRBV5-1	14	TRBJ2-1	TGCGCCAGCAGCACCGGGACTAGGGGCGATGAGCAGTTCTTC	CASSTGTRGDEQFF
.	many	TRBV7-9	16	TRBJ2-2	TGTGCCAGCAGCTTAGTAGGCAGACCGAACACCGGGGAGCTGTTTTTT	CASSLVGRPNTGELFF
.	many	TRBV7-2	14	TRBJ2-7	TGTGCCAGCAGCTCCGTCGGAGGCCCCTACGAGCAGTACTTC	CASSSVGGPYEQYF
TRBD1	many	TRBV7-8	14	TRBJ1-5	TGTGCCAGCAACCGAATGGGACAGAATCAGCCCCAGCATTTT	CASNRMGQNQPQHF
.	many	TRBV5-1	15	TRBJ2-3	TGCGCCAGCAGCTTGGAAACGGGCAGCACAGATACGCAGTATTTT	CASSLETGSTDTQYF
.	many	TRBV9	13	TRBJ1-1	TGTGCCAGCAGCGAGTGGTGGAACACTGAAGCTTTCTTT	CASSEWWNTEAFF
.	many	TRBV15	16	TRBJ2-7	TGTGCCACCAGCAGAGATGGCGGCACCAGTACCCACGAGCAGTACTTC	CATSRDGGTSTHEQYF
.	many	TRBV5-1	15	TRBJ2-2	TGCGCCAGCAGCCGGGACGGGAGAGGTATCGGGGAGCTGTTTTTT	CASSRDGRGIGELFF